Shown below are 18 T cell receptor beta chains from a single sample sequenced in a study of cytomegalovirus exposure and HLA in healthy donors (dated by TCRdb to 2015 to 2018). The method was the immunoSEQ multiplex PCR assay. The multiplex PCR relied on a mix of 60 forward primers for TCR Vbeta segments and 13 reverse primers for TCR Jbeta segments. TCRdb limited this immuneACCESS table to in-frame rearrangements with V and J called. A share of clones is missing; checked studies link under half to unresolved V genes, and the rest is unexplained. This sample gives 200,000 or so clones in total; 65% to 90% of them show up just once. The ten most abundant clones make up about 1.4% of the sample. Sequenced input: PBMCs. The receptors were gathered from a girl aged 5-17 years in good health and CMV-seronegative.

This CDR3 is CASSPGQVSIQSYNEQFF. The CDR3 region has the DNA TGTGCCAGCTCACCTGGACAGGTCTCCATCCAAAGCTACAATGAGCAGTTCTTC. The chain employs TRBV18 and TRBJ2-1, with TRBD1 identical over 7 bases. The germline CDR1 and CDR2 sequences are KGHSH and LQKENI. V shed 3 bases, J shed 3 bases, and the junction held 14 bases outside the gene matches. The CDR3 is 18 amino acids.

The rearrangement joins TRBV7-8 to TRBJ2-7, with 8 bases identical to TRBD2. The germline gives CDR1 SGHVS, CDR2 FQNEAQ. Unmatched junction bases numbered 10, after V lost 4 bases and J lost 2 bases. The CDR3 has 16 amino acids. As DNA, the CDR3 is TGTGCCAGCAGCTCACAAAGGAGCGGGAGAACCTACGAGCAGTACTTC. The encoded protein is CASSSQRSGRTYEQYF.

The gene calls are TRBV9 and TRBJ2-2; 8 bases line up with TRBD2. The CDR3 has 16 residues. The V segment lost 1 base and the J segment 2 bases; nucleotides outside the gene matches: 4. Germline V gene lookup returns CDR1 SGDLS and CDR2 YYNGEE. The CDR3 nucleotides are TGTGCCAGCAGCGTACTCGCGGGAGGTAACACCGGGGAGCTGTTTTTT. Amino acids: CASSVLAGGNTGELFF.

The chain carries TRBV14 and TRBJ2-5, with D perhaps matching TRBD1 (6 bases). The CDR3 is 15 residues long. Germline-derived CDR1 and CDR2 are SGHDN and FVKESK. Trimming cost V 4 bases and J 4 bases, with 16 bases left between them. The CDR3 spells CASSPLLRGSETQYF. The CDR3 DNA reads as TGTGCCAGCAGCCCACTACTCAGGGGCTCAGAGACCCAGTACTTC.

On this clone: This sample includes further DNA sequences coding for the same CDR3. CDR3 bases: TGTGCCTGGCGAACAGGGGGCTACGAGCAGTACTTC. Its protein is CAWRTGGYEQYF. The J gene is TRBJ2-7, the V gene TRBV30, with 8 bases lining up with TRBD1. Trimming cost V 5 bases and J 3 bases; bases outside gene matches: 3. CDR1 is GTSNPN, CDR2 SVGIG, per germline (reference sequence). The CDR3 has 12 amino acids.

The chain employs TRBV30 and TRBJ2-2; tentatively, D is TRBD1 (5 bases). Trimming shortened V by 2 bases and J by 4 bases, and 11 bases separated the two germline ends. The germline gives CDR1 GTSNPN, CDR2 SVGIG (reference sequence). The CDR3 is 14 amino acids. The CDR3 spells CAWSMDTVTGELFF. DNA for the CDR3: TGTGCCTGGAGTATGGACACTGTCACCGGGGAGCTGTTTTTT.

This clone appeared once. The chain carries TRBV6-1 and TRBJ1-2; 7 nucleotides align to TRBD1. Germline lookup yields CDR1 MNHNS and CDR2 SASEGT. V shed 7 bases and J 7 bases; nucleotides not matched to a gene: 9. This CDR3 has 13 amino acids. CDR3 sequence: CASIYGTAVGYTF. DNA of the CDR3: TGTGCCAGCATATACGGGACAGCCGTTGGCTACACCTTC.

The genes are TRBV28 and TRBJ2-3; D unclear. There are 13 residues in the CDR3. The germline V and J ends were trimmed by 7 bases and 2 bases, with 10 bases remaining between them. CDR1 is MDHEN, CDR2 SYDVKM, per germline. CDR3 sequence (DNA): TGTGCCAGCACCTTACCACACACAGATACGCAGTATTTT. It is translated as CASTLPHTDTQYF.

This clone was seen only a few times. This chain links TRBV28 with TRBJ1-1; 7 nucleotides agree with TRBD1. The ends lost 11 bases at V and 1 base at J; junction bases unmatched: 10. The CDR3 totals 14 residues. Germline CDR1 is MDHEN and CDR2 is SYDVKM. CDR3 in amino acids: CAGRDSQANTEAFF. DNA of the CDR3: TGTGCCGGAAGGGACAGCCAGGCGAACACTGAAGCTTTCTTT. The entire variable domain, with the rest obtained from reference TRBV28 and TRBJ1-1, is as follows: DVKVTQSSRYLVKRTGEKVFLECVQDMDHENMFWYRQDPGLGLRLIYFSYDVKMKEKGDIPEGYSVSREKKERFSLILESASTNQTSMYLCAGRDSQANTEAFFGQGTRLTVV.

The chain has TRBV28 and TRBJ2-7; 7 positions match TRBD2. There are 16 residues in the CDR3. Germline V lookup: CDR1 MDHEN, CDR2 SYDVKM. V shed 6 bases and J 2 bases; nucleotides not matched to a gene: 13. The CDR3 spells CASSPANLAETYEQYF. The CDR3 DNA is TGTGCCAGCAGCCCAGCGAATCTAGCGGAAACCTACGAGCAGTACTTC.

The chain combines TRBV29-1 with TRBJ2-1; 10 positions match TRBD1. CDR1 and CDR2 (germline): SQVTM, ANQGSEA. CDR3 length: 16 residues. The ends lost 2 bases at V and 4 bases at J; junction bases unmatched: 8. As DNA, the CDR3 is TGCAGCGTTGAACCTGCCGGGACAGGGGCTTACAATGAGCAGTTCTTC. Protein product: CSVEPAGTGAYNEQFF.

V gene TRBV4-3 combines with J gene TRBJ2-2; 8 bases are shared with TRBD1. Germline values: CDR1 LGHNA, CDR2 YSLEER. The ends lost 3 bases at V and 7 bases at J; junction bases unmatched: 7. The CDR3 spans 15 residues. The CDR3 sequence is CASSHHRGDIGELFF. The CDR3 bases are TGCGCCAGCAGCCATCACAGGGGGGATATCGGGGAGCTGTTTTTT.

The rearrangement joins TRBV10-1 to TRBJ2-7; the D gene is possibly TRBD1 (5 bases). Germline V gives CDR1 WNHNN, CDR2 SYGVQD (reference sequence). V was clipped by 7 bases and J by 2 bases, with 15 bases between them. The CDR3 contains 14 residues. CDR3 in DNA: TGCGCCAGCAATAAGACAGAGTCAACCTACGAGCAGTACTTC. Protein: CASNKTESTYEQYF.

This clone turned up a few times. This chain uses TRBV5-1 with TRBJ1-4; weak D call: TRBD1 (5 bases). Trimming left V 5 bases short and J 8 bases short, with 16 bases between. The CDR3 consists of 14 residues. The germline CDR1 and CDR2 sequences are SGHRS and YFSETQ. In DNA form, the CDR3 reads TGCGCCAGCAGGGAGGGACCCAATGTCGAAAAACTGTTTTTT. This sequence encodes CASREGPNVEKLFF.

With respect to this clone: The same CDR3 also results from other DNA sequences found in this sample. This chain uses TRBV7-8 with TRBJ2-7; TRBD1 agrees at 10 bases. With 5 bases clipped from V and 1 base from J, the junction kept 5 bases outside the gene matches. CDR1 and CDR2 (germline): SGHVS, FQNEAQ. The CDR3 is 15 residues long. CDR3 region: CASSPGQGPSYEQYF. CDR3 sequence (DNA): TGTGCCAGCAGCCCGGGACAGGGGCCTTCCTACGAGCAGTACTTC.

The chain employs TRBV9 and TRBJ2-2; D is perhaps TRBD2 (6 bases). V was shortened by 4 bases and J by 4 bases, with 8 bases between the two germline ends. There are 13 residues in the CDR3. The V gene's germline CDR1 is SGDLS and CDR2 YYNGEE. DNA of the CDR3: TGTGCCAGCAGCTTTAGCGGCACCGGGGAGCTGTTTTTT. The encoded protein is CASSFSGTGELFF.

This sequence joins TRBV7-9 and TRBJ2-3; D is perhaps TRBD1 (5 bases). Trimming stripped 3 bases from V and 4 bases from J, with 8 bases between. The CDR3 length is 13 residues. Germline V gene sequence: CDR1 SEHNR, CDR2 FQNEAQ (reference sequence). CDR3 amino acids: CASSLRQPDTQYF. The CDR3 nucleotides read TGTGCCAGCAGCTTGAGACAGCCAGATACGCAGTATTTT.

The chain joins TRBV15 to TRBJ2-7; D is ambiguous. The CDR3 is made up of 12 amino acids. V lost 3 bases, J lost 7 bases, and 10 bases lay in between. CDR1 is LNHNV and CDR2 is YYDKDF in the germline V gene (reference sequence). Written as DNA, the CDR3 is TGTGCCACCAGCAGCACAGAGTCTGAGCAGTACTTC. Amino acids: CATSSTESEQYF.